The 11 T cell receptor beta chains in this list originate from one sample, sequenced in a study of control samples from healthy donors and cancer patients. This table comes from immunoSEQ multiplex PCR, and its TCRdb copy is limited to in-frame clones, with some not included. The sample consists of about 150,000 clones, over 85% of them appearing once. Sequencing was carried out using blood. Receptor source: a man in his forties or fifties in good health.

The chain recombines TRBV7-2 with TRBJ2-1; 14 nucleotides line up with TRBD2. This CDR3 comprises 17 residues. V shed 5 bases, J shed 7 bases, and the junction held 10 bases outside the gene matches. Germline V lookup: CDR1 SGHTA, CDR2 FQGNSA. CDR3 loop: CASSTRLAGGPGNEQFF. The CDR3 nucleotides are TGTGCCAGCAGCACCCGACTAGCGGGGGGGCCGGGGAATGAGCAGTTCTTC.

This clone was observed a few times. This chain links TRBV9 with TRBJ1-5; D gene ambiguous. V was cut by 0 bases and J by 0 bases, with 16 bases left in between. Germline loops: CDR1 SGDLS, CDR2 YYNGEE. The CDR3 spans 18 residues. CDR3 DNA sequence: TGTGCCAGCAGCGTAGTAGGGTTTTATAATTATAGCAATCAGCCCCAGCATTTT. It specifies CASSVVGFYNYSNQPQHF.

This chain connects TRBV11-2 to TRBJ2-1, with a tentative D call TRBD1 (7 bases). CDR1 and CDR2 from the germline V gene are SGHAT and FQNNGV. The CDR3 is 19 amino acids. V lost 1 base, J lost 0 bases, and 19 bases lay in between. The CDR3 DNA sequence: TGTGCCAGCAGCTTAGCTTCGGACAGGTGGGGGGTCTCCTACAATGAGCAGTTCTTC. Translating it yields CASSLASDRWGVSYNEQFF.

The rearrangement joins TRBV6-6 to TRBJ1-1; D unclear. Germline CDR1 and CDR2: MNHNY and SVGAGI (reference sequence). Trimming left V 0 bases short and J 1 base short, with 6 bases between. The CDR3 consists of 14 residues. The CDR3 here is CASSYSYGNTEAFF. In DNA, the CDR3 is TGTGCCAGCAGTTACTCCTACGGGAACACTGAAGCTTTCTTT.

The chain recombines TRBV18 with TRBJ1-6; 7 bases are a match to TRBD1. This CDR3 contains 13 residues. CDR1 is KGHSH, CDR2 LQKENI, per germline. The trim removed 6 bases at V and 9 bases at J, leaving 5 bases unmatched. CDR3 coding DNA: TGTGCCAGCTCCCCGACAGGGACTTCACCCCTCCACTTT. Its protein is CASSPTGTSPLHF.

V is TRBV7-2 and J is TRBJ1-2; D ambiguous. V was pared by 6 bases and J by 0 bases, with 8 bases between. The CDR3 is 13 amino acids. The germline V gene has CDR1 SGHTA and CDR2 FQGNSA. The CDR3 DNA is TGTGCCAGCAGTCCGCAGGCTAACTATGGCTACACCTTC. Translating it yields CASSPQANYGYTF.

V and J are TRBV5-1 and TRBJ2-3, with D possibly matching TRBD2 (5 bases). The CDR3 extends over 16 amino acids. From germline, CDR1 is SGHRS and CDR2 YFSETQ. Deletions cut 3 bases from V and 0 bases from J, with 14 bases between. DNA for the CDR3: TGCGCCAGCAGCTCCGGGTCGAGCGGTAGCACAGATACGCAGTATTTT. Translated, it gives CASSSGSSGSTDTQYF.

The chain recombines TRBV19 with TRBJ1-6, with 7 positions matching TRBD1. Per germline, CDR1 LNHDA and CDR2 SQIVND (reference sequence). Losses at the gene ends were 3 bases for V and 10 bases for J; bases not matched to a gene: 3. The length of the CDR3 is 13 residues. This CDR3 reads CASSMTGNSPLHF. Here the CDR3 DNA reads TGTGCCAGTAGTATGACAGGGAACTCACCCCTCCACTTT.

The genes are TRBV6-5 and TRBJ1-5; the match to TRBD1 covers 7 bases. CDR3 length equals 13 residues. The trim removed 8 bases at V and 5 bases at J, leaving 6 bases unmatched. Looked up from germline, CDR1 is MNHEY and CDR2 is SVGAGI. In nucleotides, the CDR3 is TGTGCCAGCGTAGGGGGCAGGGATCAGCCCCAGCATTTT. It specifies CASVGGRDQPQHF.

The chain recombines TRBV5-1 with TRBJ1-3, with a possible D match to TRBD1 (6 bases). V was pared by 2 bases and J by 4 bases, with 13 bases between. From germline, CDR1 is SGHRS and CDR2 YFSETQ. The CDR3 extends over 15 amino acids. As DNA, the CDR3 is TGCGCCAGCAGCTTAACAGGGATGTTCGGAAACACCATATATTTT. It yields the protein CASSLTGMFGNTIYF.

V usage is TRBV5-4 and J usage is TRBJ2-3, with 11 bases identical to TRBD1. Losses at the gene ends were 4 bases for V and 5 bases for J; bases not matched to a gene: 6. CDR1 is SGHNT and CDR2 is YYREEE in the germline V gene (reference sequence). The CDR3 covers 15 residues. Here the CDR3 reads CASSGRDRGEDTQYF. CDR3 in DNA: TGTGCCAGCAGCGGGAGGGACAGGGGGGAAGATACGCAGTATTTT.